This T cell receptor (beta chain) was found in a study of radiation and T cells in renal cell carcinoma. Losses at the gene ends were 5 bases for V and 4 bases for J; bases not matched to a gene: 4. Germline V gene data show CDR1 as MNHEY and CDR2 as SVGAGI. CDR3 length: 15 amino acids. Documented time point: baseline pretreatment blood. Noted treatment: 15 Gy SBRT to primary tumor, nephrectomy 4 weeks later. Data came from immunoSEQ multiplex PCR; TCRdb stores just in-frame clones and leaves some out. The data hold some 150,000 clones, with roughly 90% observed a single time. Sequenced here: blood, sampled from a patient whose treatment included radiotherapy and nephrectomy. The chain has TRBV6-5 and TRBJ2-1; 11 bases align to TRBD2. The TCR comes from a woman aged 50 to 60 with renal cell carcinoma. The CDR3 is CASSVLAGGYNEQFF. The CDR3 DNA sequence: TGTGCCAGCAGTGTGCTAGCGGGAGGTTACAATGAGCAGTTCTTC.